This T cell receptor (beta chain) was retrieved from a study of blood T cells in healthy people across ages. This clonotype has a handful of counts. Its antigen remains unidentified. Study-wide results and caveats: A conclusive naive versus antigen-experienced comparison was prevented by the unsorted PBMCs. Both naive CD4+ cell counts and diversity were greater in long-lived donors than in aged donors.

There are 18 residues in the CDR3. V was pared by 1 base and J by 0 bases, with 10 bases of the junction left unmatched. Germline assignment: CDR1 SQVTM and CDR2 ANQGSEA. With each sample, at least 5 micrograms of total RNA were extracted. The second PCR ran roughly 7 to 12 cycles with a sample-barcoded 5' primer and J-beta primers. Every molecule of cDNA carried a tag from a template-switch adaptor with 12 random nucleotides. TCRdb redid the calling of the 5' RACE reads with MiXCR, one entry per CDR3 protein. The sample holds some 1.1 million distinct CDR3 sequences, 35% to 45% seen once. The specimen sequenced was blood. The chain joins TRBV29-1 to TRBJ2-1, with TRBD2 identical over 9 bases. The TCR comes from a man younger than 35 in good health. This CDR3 reads CSVEVSGSGGPSYNEQFF. CDR3 in DNA: TGCAGCGTTGAAGTAAGTGGTAGCGGGGGACCCTCCTACAATGAGCAGTTCTTC.